This paragraph reports one TCR beta chain. The table lists this clone with a count of one. This clone's antigen is unknown. No base qualities exist here, and no much larger clone lies one base off it. This sample was taken from a study of cytomegalovirus exposure and HLA in healthy donors (TCRdb year 2017). Turning to the overall study: An earlier analysis of about 530 of the donors reported around 280 Gb of sequence data and 95 million to 130 million unique TCR beta sequences obtained from some 200 million T cells. Around 320 gigabases of sequencing data and approximately 80 million unique TCR sequences were included in an early release covering over 600 HLA-typed donors. Among the roughly 400 genotyped donors, around 81% belonged to the genetic ancestry cluster associated with self-reported Caucasian donors. The aim of the study was to test whether cataloging public T cell receptors could identify signatures of past pathogen exposure. The study profiled the T cell repertoires of fewer than 850 subjects by immunosequencing and related them to cytomegalovirus serostatus. Besides the first cohort of approximately 710 subjects, a separate validation cohort made up of roughly 120 different subjects was used. To predict cytomegalovirus infection status, the study combined high-throughput TCR immunosequencing, statistical association of individual TCRs with disease status, and machine learning. In a later analysis, previously published TCR beta repertoires from hundreds of donors were re-analyzed and high-resolution HLA genotyping was added so that TCR occurrence patterns could be studied. The later analysis used no new phenotypic data to find candidate immune exposures, relying instead on TCR beta sequences and their occurrence across donors. An earlier analysis of about 620 of the donors applied high-throughput TCR beta sequencing to assess whether each TCR beta V gene segment acted as functional or pseudogenic. Donor age, sex, ethnicity and CMV serostatus were compiled together with the repertoire data. Genome-wide SNP genotypes for about three fifths of the roughly 670 donors were used in a later genetic analysis, which treated that subset as a discovery cohort. Every discovery cohort repertoire had been produced on one sequencing platform. HLA typing covered class I and class II loci at four-digit resolution. The number of donors typed differed by locus, with about 629-640 for A, B, C, DRB1 and DQB1, about 500 for DQA1, about 610 for DPA1, and around 430 for DPB1. About 5 DR-DQ haplotypes were handled as single units for association and clustering, since linkage in the cohort was strong. On average, around 200,000 unique TCR beta nucleotide sequences were sequenced per donor among fewer than 500 genotyped donors of the cohort, with roughly 18% of those sequences being non-productive. Results the study describes overall, beyond this receptor: Some IMGT-functional V segments, including TRBV6-2 and TRBV6-3, could not be told apart with the 87-base-pair reads, so those segments were excluded. In a later genetic analysis, a missense DCLRE1C variant was associated with V-gene and J-gene trimming of TCR beta chains, and the association was replicated in an independent cohort. Roughly uniform sequencing depth across donors was assumed in presence/absence analyses, although this assumption may not hold. Because HLA typing was missing for some donors at each locus, association tests included only the typed subset. In a later genetic analysis, fewer N-insertions in productive TCRs were reported among donors in an Asian-associated ancestry cluster than the approximately 710-donor mean. The study listed approximately 160 TCR beta chains as associated with cytomegalovirus. In an earlier analysis of approximately 600 of the donors, most TCR beta V segments were observed in productive rearrangements about 90% or about 30% of the time, broadly matching IMGT annotations. In vitro tests confirmed that a few of the cytomegalovirus-associated TCR beta chains recognize cytomegalovirus antigens. Immune exposure information for the cohort was limited to CMV serostatus. The earlier analysis of around 600 of the donors excluded around 17 rarely observed V segments, including chromosome 9 orphons, because counts were too low. A further reported finding was that TCR beta sequences accurately predicted the HLA-A and HLA-B alleles for most subjects in the first cohort. Most CMV-associated TCR beta chains appeared to be HLA-restricted in a later analysis, and the HLA associations seemed to be driven largely by CMV exposure. While some public TCRs were present in many individuals, most TCR sequences turned up only very rarely across donors. The authors suggested that the approach could potentially be extended to other disease states and immunological phenotypes. In this cohort, only TCR beta chains were sequenced, and detectable features were limited by the absence of alpha or paired-chain data. A group of highly shared sequence variants was considered likely to be a technical artifact of the sequencing pipeline. At a false discovery rate of 0.05, a later analysis linked under 20,000 TCR beta sequences to specific HLA alleles. Correlated functional status among segregating V segments might reflect linkage disequilibrium, but an unknown experimental factor could not be ruled out. When HLA alleles, especially DR and DQ, strongly co-occurred, attributing TCR associations to individual alleles was difficult. The classifier was reported to diagnose cytomegalovirus status with high specificity and sensitivity in both the original and validation cohorts. Compared with equally common non-associated chains, HLA-associated TCR beta chains in a later analysis were more clonally expanded and had lower generation probabilities. In a later analysis, the rate of TCR association differed among HLA loci, with DRB1 alleles having the most associated TCRs and HLA-C alleles having the fewest. In a later analysis, several top co-occurrence clusters were reported to appear linked to parvovirus B19, influenza, CMV and Epstein-Barr virus.

The cohort comprised around 700 healthy bone marrow donors. Cohort members were all nominally healthy when sampled, although unrecorded immune exposures were likely present. The donor tested CMV seronegative and was one of the 352 seronegative cohort members. Each donor provided a peripheral blood sample, and peripheral blood mononuclear cells were used for TCR beta sequencing. Genomic DNA was extracted from the blood cell samples with the Qiagen DNeasy Blood Extraction Kit. Library creation used the immunoSEQ multiplex PCR assay. For the multiplex PCR, a mixture combining 60 forward primers for TCR Vbeta segments and 13 reverse primers for TCR Jbeta segments was used. Amplification of the CDR3 region of rearranged TCR beta genes was performed with a multiplex PCR assay on genomic DNA. The amplified TCR beta libraries were sequenced on the Illumina HiSeq System as 87-base-pair reads. For the original study's pipeline: A later analysis counted about 76 million unique TCR beta chains across the 700 or so repertoires, and 10 million to 11 million of these chains were shared by at least two donors. A nearest-neighbor algorithm error-corrected the raw reads and collapsed the reads into unique sequences, merging closely related sequences to remove PCR and sequencing errors. CDR3 sequences were aligned to IMGT reference sequences to assign V, D and J gene segments. For a sequence to be retained, a match of at least six nucleotides was required to both a V gene segment and a J gene segment. A rearrangement counted as productive if the CDR3 had no stop codons and remained in frame with V and J, and every other rearrangement counted as non-productive. Following IMGT convention, CDR3 was defined as the stretch from the second conserved V-encoded cysteine to the conserved J-encoded phenylalanine. The earlier analysis of more than 450 of the donors excluded sequences that lacked an unambiguous match to a single V gene segment. An earlier analysis of around 600 of the donors classified V segments as functional when productive rearrangements were above 56.7% and as segregating when the standard deviation between donors was above 5%. A statistical classification framework was built to diagnose cytomegalovirus status from the catalog of TCR beta chain sequences. A later analysis assigned V and J genes by comparing TCR nucleotide sequences with IMGT/GENE-DB human TR gene sequences. A later analysis assigned CDR3 sequences and most-parsimonious VDJ recombination scenarios with the TCRdist pipeline. In a later analysis, every TCR beta chain was defined by the combination of its CDR3 amino acid sequence and its V-gene family, and reads without a unique V-gene family were dropped. To address suspected cross-contamination and a sequencing artifact, a later analysis removed 592 highly shared, low-generation-probability nucleotide sequences. In a later analysis, a clonal expansion index was calculated for each public chain from normalized within-repertoire ranks of inferred template counts. A later analysis computed generation probabilities with a VDJ recombination model fitted to out-of-frame rearrangements, and checked the results against IGoR. A later analysis scored TCR-TCR, TCR-HLA and TCR-CMV co-occurrence with hypergeometric tests, applying a repertoire-size bias correction to TCR pairs. In a later analysis, false discovery rates were estimated by permuting HLA or CMV assignments 20 times. In a later analysis, co-occurring TCRs were grouped using DBSCAN, and TCRdist sequence similarity was added for clustering within HLA-allele-positive subsets. Repertoires with fewer than 30,000 or more than 120,000 public chains, plus five repertoires with anomalous nucleotide sharing, were excluded from co-occurrence clustering. The immuneACCESS repertoire file appears here via TCRdb, limited to in-frame rearrangements. These files lack a portion of the clones; in checked studies, under half of the deficit traces to unresolved V genes, and the cause of the others is not known. The V and J calls and the clone size are those of that table, but D and trimming were determined from the DNA. This sample is represented by approximately 130,000 clones; about four fifths of them were singletons. Less than 2.5% of the sample is in the top ten clones.

Spanning cysteine to phenylalanine, the CDR3 consists of 14 amino acids. CDR3 DNA is the only sequence kept; it has 42 bases, read in frame from the first base. The germline V gene provides CDR1 SNHLY and CDR2 FYNNEI. The V end loses 4 bases and the J end loses 6 bases, and a stretch of 16 bases separates them. Input material: PBMCs. The chain is made from TRBV2 and TRBJ2-7; possibly the D gene is TRBD2, per 6 matching bases. The source of this sequence is a woman in her thirties or forties in good health and CMV-seronegative. CDR3 protein: CASSGSGGRGEQYF. The sequence in DNA is TGTGCCAGCAGTGGTTCTGGAGGGCGCGGCGAGCAGTACTTC.